This T cell receptor (beta chain) was observed in a study of cytomegalovirus exposure and HLA in healthy donors. Whole-study findings and limits: In vitro data verified a few CMV-associated chains as specific for CMV antigens. The authors considered a cluster of highly shared sequence variants likely to be a sequencing artifact.

The CDR3 totals 18 residues. Germline V gene lookup returns CDR1 MNHGY and CDR2 SVAAGI. The V gene end was trimmed by 7 bases and the J gene end by 5 bases; junction bases not matched to a gene: 19. As regards this clone: What it binds is unknown.

In the PCR, 60 Vbeta and 13 Jbeta primers were used. In the authors' methods: The count from a later analysis was some 83 million unique TCR beta chains, 9.5 million to 13 million of them shared. Assay: immunoSEQ multiplex PCR; the TCRdb copy retains only in-frame clones and omits some. From that table come the V and J calls and clone size; the DNA was used to work out D and trimming. Of under 200,000 clones listed, around 83% were seen once; the top ten hold 0.96%. The sequenced sample was PBMCs. The rearrangement links TRBV6-9 to TRBJ2-2, with 7 nucleotides matching TRBD1. The TCR comes from a girl aged 2 to 9 in good health and CMV-seropositive. The CDR3 DNA sequence: TGTGCCAGCACCTCAACGACAAAGGGGACAGACGTTACCGGGGAGCTGTTTTTT. It encodes CASTSTTKGTDVTGELFF.